The rows below give T cell receptor beta chains drawn from one sample of a study of human T cells and chemical hapten exposure. One entry per CDR3 protein results from TCRdb running MiXCR on the RACE reads. The sample holds roughly 360,000 distinct CDR3 sequences; roughly 5% are singletons and the top ten take approximately 2.5%. Sequenced here: whole blood, sampled in connection with sensitization to the hapten diphenylcyclopropenone (DPC). These receptors originate from a woman between 45 and 65 years old with alopecia areata. Some clones in this sample may be carry-over from other donors' samples. The CDR3 runs from the conserved cysteine through the conserved F or W. Each record gives: D gene, V gene, clone size, J gene, CDR3 protein, CDR3 DNA. A D gene is named only where the DNA matches it firmly. Where a row states a size, it is once, few, many or the class of an expanded clone; other rows omit it.

TRBD1	TRBV13	many	TRBJ1-1	CASSPPDRGSGKAFF	TGTGCCAGCAGCCCCCCTGACAGGGGATCCGGGAAAGCTTTCTTT
TRBD1	TRBV27	few	TRBJ1-2	CASSLTGVGYGYTF	TGTGCCAGCAGTTTAACAGGGGTCGGCTATGGCTACACCTTC
TRBD1	TRBV27	many	TRBJ1-6	CASSRDRGGPLHF	TGTGCCAGCAGTCGAGACAGGGGTGGACCCCTCCACTTT
TRBD2	TRBV25-1	few	TRBJ2-3	CASSERSGSSGDTQYF	TGTGCCAGCAGTGAACGGAGCGGGAGTTCTGGAGATACGCAGTATTTT
.	TRBV28	many	TRBJ2-6	CASSPSGASGANVLTF	TGTGCCAGCAGTCCGTCAGGGGCAAGTGGGGCCAACGTCCTGACTTTC
TRBD1	TRBV6-5	.	TRBJ1-3	CASSYSRAGGTLGNTIYF	TGTGCCAGCAGTTACTCGAGGGCAGGGGGAACCCTTGGAAACACCATATATTTT
.	TRBV6-6	few	TRBJ2-7	CASSYPPSSGTEQYF	TGTGCCAGCAGTTACCCCCCCAGCTCAGGGACCGAGCAGTACTTC
TRBD1	TRBV11-2	many	TRBJ1-2	CASSHWTGGDGYTF	TGTGCCAGCAGCCATTGGACAGGGGGCGATGGCTACACCTTC
.	TRBV27	.	TRBJ1-2	CASSLNGESNGYTF	TGTGCCAGCAGTTTAAACGGGGAATCGAATGGCTACACCTTC
TRBD2	TRBV28	few	TRBJ2-3	CASSFVLAGGGDTQYF	TGTGCCAGCAGTTTTGTTCTGGCGGGAGGAGGAGATACGCAGTATTTT
.	TRBV29-1	few	TRBJ1-1	CSARTQGETEAFF	TGCAGCGCCCGAACGCAGGGAGAGACTGAAGCTTTCTTT
TRBD1	TRBV5-1	.	TRBJ1-2	CASSLAGTAAYGYTF	TGCGCCAGCAGCCTGGCCGGGACAGCCGCCTATGGCTACACCTTC
.	TRBV11-2	many	TRBJ1-3	CASSLDRDFSGNTIYF	TGTGCCAGCAGCTTAGATCGGGACTTCTCTGGAAACACCATATATTTT
TRBD2	TRBV4-3	few	TRBJ2-7	CASSQGHSGRAPYEQYF	TGCGCCAGCAGCCAAGGCCATAGCGGGAGAGCCCCCTACGAGCAGTACTTC
.	TRBV6-1	many	TRBJ1-2	CASSDTTVNYGYTF	TGTGCCAGCAGTGATACGACAGTAAACTATGGCTACACCTTC
TRBD1	TRBV15	.	TRBJ2-1	CATSRGETGYNEQFF	TGTGCCACCAGCAGAGGGGAGACAGGGTACAATGAGCAGTTCTTC
.	TRBV4-2	.	TRBJ2-7	CASSQETGSPSEQYF	TGTGCCAGCAGCCAAGAAACAGGGTCCCCCAGCGAGCAGTACTTC
.	TRBV29-1	many	TRBJ2-5	CSAPPGGYGETQYF	TGCAGCGCTCCCCCGGGGGGCTACGGAGAGACCCAGTACTTC
.	TRBV6-5	few	TRBJ1-1	CASSYVTTGTEAFF	TGTGCCAGCAGTTACGTGACGACGGGCACTGAAGCTTTCTTT
TRBD2	TRBV13	many	TRBJ2-1	CASSYTSGGYNEQFF	TGTGCCAGCAGTTATACTAGCGGGGGGTACAATGAGCAGTTCTTC
TRBD1	TRBV10-3	many	TRBJ1-1	CAIRQGAEAFF	TGTGCCATCAGACAGGGGGCTGAAGCTTTCTTT
TRBD2	TRBV24-1	many	TRBJ2-7	CATSDFGGLSYF	TGTGCCACCAGTGATTTCGGGGGGTTGAGTTACTTC
.	TRBV20-1	.	TRBJ1-6	CSASDSSYNSPLHF	TGCAGTGCTTCGGACAGCTCCTATAATTCACCCCTCCACTTT
.	TRBV7-6	few	TRBJ2-5	CASSLETPSAAGRETQYF	TGTGCCAGCAGCTTGGAAACTCCCTCGGCGGCGGGGAGAGAGACCCAGTACTTC
TRBD2	TRBV25-1	many	TRBJ2-1	CASSGSSLAGAHEQFF	TGTGCCAGCAGTGGGTCCTCTCTAGCGGGAGCACATGAGCAGTTCTTC
TRBD2	TRBV28	.	TRBJ2-5	CASSEPGLADYQETQYF	TGTGCCAGCAGTGAGCCGGGACTAGCGGATTACCAAGAGACCCAGTACTTC
.	TRBV6-1	.	TRBJ1-5	CASIAPGQRIQPQHF	TGTGCCAGCATAGCACCGGGACAACGTATTCAGCCCCAGCATTTT
.	TRBV11-2	many	TRBJ1-1	CASSLGSGGYTEAFF	TGTGCCAGCAGCTTAGGATCCGGAGGATACACTGAAGCTTTCTTT
.	TRBV19	few	TRBJ1-5	CASTETGGFNQPQHF	TGTGCCAGTACAGAAACAGGAGGCTTCAATCAGCCCCAGCATTTT
TRBD2	TRBV5-4	.	TRBJ2-3	CASSSPKAGGPDTQYF	TGTGCCAGCAGCTCTCCTAAAGCGGGGGGGCCGGATACGCAGTATTTT
TRBD1	TRBV2	many	TRBJ1-4	CASKGTGGILTNEKLFF	TGTGCCAGCAAAGGGACAGGGGGCATATTGACTAATGAAAAACTGTTTTTT
.	TRBV2	many	TRBJ1-1	CASSEPLAWLNTEAFF	TGTGCCAGCAGTGAACCGCTCGCGTGGTTGAACACTGAAGCTTTCTTT
.	TRBV29-1	many	TRBJ2-5	CSVLGRSETQYF	TGCAGCGTCCTGGGACGGAGCGAGACCCAGTACTTC
.	TRBV21-1	few	TRBJ2-7	CASSNLSDPLNYEQYF	TGTGCCAGCAGCAACCTCTCGGACCCCCTTAACTACGAGCAGTACTTC
.	TRBV24-1	few	TRBJ2-1	CATSALGGEQFF	TGTGCCACCAGTGCACTCGGGGGTGAGCAGTTCTTC
.	TRBV15	many	TRBJ2-4	CATSRDKAGSSIQYF	TGTGCCACCAGCAGAGATAAGGCAGGGTCGAGCATTCAGTACTTC
TRBD1	TRBV9	many	TRBJ1-1	CASSAVGGTGTEAFF	TGTGCCAGCAGCGCCGTAGGGGGCACGGGCACTGAAGCTTTCTTT
TRBD2	TRBV6-6	many	TRBJ2-7	CASQIAGDSYEQYF	TGTGCCTCCCAGATCGCGGGGGATTCCTACGAGCAGTACTTC
.	TRBV10-2	many	TRBJ1-5	CASSVLAGDQPQHF	TGCGCCAGCAGTGTACTGGCAGGGGATCAGCCCCAGCATTTT
.	TRBV12-3/TRBV12-4	many	TRBJ2-1	CASTPSRGNEQFF	TGTGCCAGCACCCCTTCTAGGGGCAATGAGCAGTTCTTC
.	TRBV27	many	TRBJ2-7	CASSPGGPAEQYF	TGTGCCAGCAGCCCTGGGGGACCCGCCGAGCAGTACTTC
.	TRBV11-2	.	TRBJ2-3	CASSLFSGDTQYF	TGTGCCAGCAGCTTATTTTCCGGCGATACGCAGTATTTT
.	TRBV11-2	.	TRBJ2-3	CASSLEVRTDTQYF	TGTGCCAGCAGCTTAGAGGTTAGGACAGATACGCAGTATTTT
TRBD1	TRBV5-6	.	TRBJ1-4	CASSLNRGAQTNEKLFF	TGTGCCAGCAGCCTAAACAGGGGTGCACAAACTAATGAAAAACTGTTTTTT
.	TRBV12-3/TRBV12-4	many	TRBJ1-4	CASRPPDNEKLFF	TGTGCCAGCAGACCCCCTGATAATGAAAAACTGTTTTTT
TRBD2	TRBV29-1	few	TRBJ2-5	CSVDGLAGAYVETQYF	TGCAGCGTTGACGGGCTAGCGGGAGCATATGTGGAGACCCAGTACTTC
TRBD2	TRBV11-2	many	TRBJ2-1	CASRTSGRNEQFF	TGTGCCAGCAGGACTAGCGGGAGAAATGAGCAGTTCTTC
.	TRBV6-5	.	TRBJ2-5	CASSSGSFGTQYF	TGTGCCAGCAGTTCAGGATCTTTCGGGACCCAGTACTTC
.	TRBV9	many	TRBJ1-5	CASSEGPTNQPQHF	TGTGCCAGTTCCGAGGGACCGACCAATCAGCCCCAGCATTTT
TRBD1	TRBV12-3/TRBV12-4	many	TRBJ1-5	CASSLTGEQPQHF	TGTGCCAGCAGTTTAACAGGGGAACAGCCCCAGCATTTT